This TCR beta chain was obtained from a study of T-cell memory formation after mild COVID-19. Study-wide context: TCR clusters were largely donor specific.

The V end was cut by 7 bases, the J end by 7 bases, with 13 bases between. The CDR3 covers 12 residues. Regarding this clonotype: The target antigen is unknown.

cDNA libraries for TCR alpha and TCR beta, carrying sample barcodes and UMIs, came from 5'RACE with constant-segment primers. TCRdb re-analysed the 5' RACE reads in MiXCR, keeping a single row per CDR3 protein. This table holds about 560,000 distinct CDR3 sequences, less than 25% found once. Whole-study findings and limits: Among CD4+ contracting clones, most were CM and EM, and CD8+ ones EMRA. There were some responding clones in pre-infection memory, which suggested that cross-reactive memory had joined.

Specimen: PBMCs or a T cell subset sorted from them (not recorded which). The chain is built from TRBV12-3 or TRBV12-4 and TRBJ1-2, with D maybe TRBD1 (6 bases). The source is an adult woman who had mild COVID-19 (a few samples of this study predate the infection). Cell type and time point are not known. The CDR3 is CASKRGGSGYTF. The CDR3 DNA follows: TGTGCCAGCAAAAGGGGGGGTAGTGGCTACACCTTC.